The sequence of this T cell receptor (beta chain) was determined in a study of blood T cell repertoires in COVID-19. Cohorts were determined from participant-reported clinical history. Germline loops: CDR1 KGHDR, CDR2 SFDVKD. Trimming stripped 3 bases from V and 8 bases from J, with 7 bases between. The CDR3 runs 12 residues. Assay: immunoSEQ multiplex PCR; the TCRdb copy retains only in-frame clones and omits some. The sample has 250,000 to 300,000 clones, 70% to 90% seen once. The origin of this receptor is a woman aged 45-60 years who had recovered from COVID-19. The chain uses TRBV24-1 and TRBJ1-5; no definite D call. The sample comprised PBMCs or T cells enriched from blood (not recorded which). This chain's CDR3 is CATSDTAEPQHF. The CDR3 DNA follows: TGTGCCACCAGTGATACGGCGGAGCCCCAGCATTTT.